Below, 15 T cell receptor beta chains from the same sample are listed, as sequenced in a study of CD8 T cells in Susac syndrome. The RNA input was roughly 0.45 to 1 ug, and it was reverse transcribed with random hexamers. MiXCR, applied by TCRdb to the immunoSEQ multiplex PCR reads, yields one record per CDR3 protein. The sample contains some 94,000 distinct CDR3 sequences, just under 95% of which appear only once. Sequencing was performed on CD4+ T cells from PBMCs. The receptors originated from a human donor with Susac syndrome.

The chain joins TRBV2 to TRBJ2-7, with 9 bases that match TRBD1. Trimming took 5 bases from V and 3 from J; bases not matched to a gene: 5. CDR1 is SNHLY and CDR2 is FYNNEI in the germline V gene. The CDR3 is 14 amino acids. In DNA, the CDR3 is TGTGCCAGCAGTCGACAGGGGGTGGACTACGAGCAGTACTTC. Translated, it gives CASSRQGVDYEQYF.

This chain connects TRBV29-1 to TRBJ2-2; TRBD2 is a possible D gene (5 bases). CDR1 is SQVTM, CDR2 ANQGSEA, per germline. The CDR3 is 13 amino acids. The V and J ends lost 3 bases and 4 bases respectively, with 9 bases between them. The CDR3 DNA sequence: TGCAGCGTTGATTCGGGGTTCACCGGGGAGCTGTTTTTT. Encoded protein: CSVDSGFTGELFF.

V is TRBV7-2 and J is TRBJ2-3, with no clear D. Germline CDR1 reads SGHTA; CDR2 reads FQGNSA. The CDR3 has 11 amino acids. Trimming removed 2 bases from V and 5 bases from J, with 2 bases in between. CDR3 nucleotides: TGTGCCAGCAGCTTACAAGATACGCAGTATTTT. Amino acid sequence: CASSLQDTQYF.

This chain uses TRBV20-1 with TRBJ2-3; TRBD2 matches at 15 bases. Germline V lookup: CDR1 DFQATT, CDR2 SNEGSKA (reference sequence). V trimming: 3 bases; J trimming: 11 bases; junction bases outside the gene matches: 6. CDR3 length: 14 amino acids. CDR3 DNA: TGCAGTGCTAGCGGACTAGCGGGGGGGCAAAAGCAGTATTTT. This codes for CSASGLAGGQKQYF.

Here the CDR3 reads CRGAGGKNEQYF. CDR3 bases: TGCAGGGGTGCCGGGGGCAAGAACGAGCAGTACTTC. The genes are TRBV20-1 and TRBJ2-7; the D gene could be TRBD1 or TRBD2 (6 bases each). Germline CDR1 reads DFQATT; CDR2 reads SNEGSKA (reference sequence). This CDR3 region has 12 residues.

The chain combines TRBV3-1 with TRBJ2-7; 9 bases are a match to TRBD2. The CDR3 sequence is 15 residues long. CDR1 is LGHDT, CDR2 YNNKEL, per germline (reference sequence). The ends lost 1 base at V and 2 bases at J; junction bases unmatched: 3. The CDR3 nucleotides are TGTGCCAGCAGCCAAGCCATAGCGGGAGCCTACGAGCAGTACTTC. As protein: CASSQAIAGAYEQYF.

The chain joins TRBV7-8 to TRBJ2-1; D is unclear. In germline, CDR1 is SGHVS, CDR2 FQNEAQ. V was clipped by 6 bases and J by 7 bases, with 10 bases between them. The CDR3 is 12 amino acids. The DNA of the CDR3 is TGTGCCAGCAGGAAAGGTGCGAATGAGCAGTTCTTC. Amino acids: CASRKGANEQFF.

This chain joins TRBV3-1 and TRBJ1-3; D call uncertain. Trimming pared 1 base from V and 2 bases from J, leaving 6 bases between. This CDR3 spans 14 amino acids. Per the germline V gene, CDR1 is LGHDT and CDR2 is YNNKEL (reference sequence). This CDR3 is CASSQGSTGNTIYF. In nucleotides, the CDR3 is TGTGCCAGCAGCCAAGGGTCAACTGGAAACACCATATATTTT.

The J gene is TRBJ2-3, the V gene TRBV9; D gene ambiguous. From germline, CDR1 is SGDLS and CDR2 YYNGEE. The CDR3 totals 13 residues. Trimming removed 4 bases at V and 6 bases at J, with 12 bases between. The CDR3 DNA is TGTGCCAGCAGCCCTACTCACGGGGATACGCAGTATTTT. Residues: CASSPTHGDTQYF.

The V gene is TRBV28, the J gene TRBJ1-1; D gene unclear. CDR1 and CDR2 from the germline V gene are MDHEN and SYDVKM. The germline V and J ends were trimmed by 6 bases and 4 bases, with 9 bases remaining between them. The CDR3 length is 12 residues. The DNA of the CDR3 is TGTGCCAGCAGGCCTACCGGCACTGAAGCTTTCTTT. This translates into CASRPTGTEAFF. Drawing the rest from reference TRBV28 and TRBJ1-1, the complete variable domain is DVKVTQSSRYLVKRTGEKVFLECVQDMDHENMFWYRQDPGLGLRLIYFSYDVKMKEKGDIPEGYSVSREKKERFSLILESASTNQTSMYLCASRPTGTEAFFGQGTRLTVV.

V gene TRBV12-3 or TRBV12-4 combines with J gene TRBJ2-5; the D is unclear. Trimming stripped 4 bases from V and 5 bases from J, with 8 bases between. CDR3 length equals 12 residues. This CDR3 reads CASSSATETQYF. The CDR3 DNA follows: TGTGCCAGCAGTTCCGCCACGGAGACCCAGTACTTC.

The CDR3 sequence is CASSRTPGPQETQYF. DNA for the CDR3: TGTGCCAGCAGCCGAACTCCGGGTCCACAAGAGACCCAGTACTTC. The chain employs TRBV11-1 and TRBJ2-5; D gene uncertain. Trimming pared 5 bases from V and 2 bases from J, leaving 15 bases between. Germline V lookup: CDR1 SGHAT, CDR2 FQDESV (reference sequence). The length of the CDR3 is 15 residues.

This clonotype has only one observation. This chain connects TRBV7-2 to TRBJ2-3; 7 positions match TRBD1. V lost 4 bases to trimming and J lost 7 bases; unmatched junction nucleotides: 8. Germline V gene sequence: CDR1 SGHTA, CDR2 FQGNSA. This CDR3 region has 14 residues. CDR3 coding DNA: TGTGCCAGCAGCTCCGACAGGGTCCAAAATACGCAGTATTTT. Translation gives CASSSDRVQNTQYF.

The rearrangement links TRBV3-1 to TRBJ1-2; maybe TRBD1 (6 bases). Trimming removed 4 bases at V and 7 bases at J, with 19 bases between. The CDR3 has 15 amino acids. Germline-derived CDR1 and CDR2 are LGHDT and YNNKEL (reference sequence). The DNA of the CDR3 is TGTGCCAGCAGCCTGCTGGGGGGGCCTACATCTGGCTACACCTTC. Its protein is CASSLLGGPTSGYTF.

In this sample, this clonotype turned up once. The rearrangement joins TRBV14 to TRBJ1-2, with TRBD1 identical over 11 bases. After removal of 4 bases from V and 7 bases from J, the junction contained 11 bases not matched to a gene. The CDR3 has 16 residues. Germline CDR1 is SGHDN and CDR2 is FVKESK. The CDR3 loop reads CASSLETTGTGGGYTF. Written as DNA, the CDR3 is TGTGCCAGCAGCCTCGAGACCACCGGGACAGGGGGTGGCTACACCTTC.